This TCR beta chain comes out of a study of CD8 T cells in Susac syndrome. CD8+ and CD4+ T cells taken from blood had their TCR beta sequenced. Stable or active relapsing-remitting multiple sclerosis, untreated and meeting revised McDonald criteria, defined the controls. Both CD4+ and CD8+ T cells were negatively isolated, and TEMRA cells underwent FACS enrichment. The CDR3 is 14 residues long. V was clipped by 0 bases and J by 6 bases, with 9 bases between them. Germline values: CDR1 SGHRS, CDR2 YFSETQ. About 0.5 to 1 ug RNA was reverse transcribed with random hexamers. With immunoSEQ multiplex PCR, TCR beta CDR3 was amplified across 54 Vbeta and 13 Jbeta. In TCRdb, the immunoSEQ multiplex PCR reads were re-called with MiXCR into one record per CDR3 protein. The table has some 300,000 distinct CDR3 sequences, 65% to 90% seen once; the top ten hold about 0.22%.

The V gene is TRBV5-1, the J gene TRBJ2-2; weak D call: TRBD1 (6 bases). The source is a human donor with multiple sclerosis. Sample: CD8+ T cells from PBMCs. The CDR3 is CASSLDRESGELFF. The DNA for the CDR3 is TGCGCCAGCAGCTTGGACAGGGAGTCCGGGGAGCTGTTTTTT.